The 13 T cell receptor beta chains presented below share a single source sample, sequenced in a study of CD8+CD57+ T cells in acquired aplastic anemia. Genomic DNA, serving as template, underwent TCR beta VDJ and CDR3 profiling. TCRdb independently ran MiXCR on the reads; one entry per CDR3 protein. This table has some 130,000 distinct CDR3 sequences, 41% appearing once. The material sequenced was sorted CD4+, CD8+, or CD8+CD57+ T cells (not recorded which) from PBMCs. The receptor source for this set is a human donor in good health, serving as a control.

In this sample, this clonotype turned up many times. The chain recombines TRBV7-6 with TRBJ1-6; D not certain. CDR1 and CDR2 (germline): SGHVS, FNYEAQ. Trimming pared 10 bases from V and 0 bases from J, leaving 7 bases between. The CDR3 spans 13 residues. The DNA of the CDR3 is TGTGCCACTGGGAGCTCCTATAATTCACCCCTCCACTTT. Amino acids: CATGSSYNSPLHF.

There are many counts of this clonotype. The chain links TRBV6-5 to TRBJ2-3; D is uncertain. Germline CDR1 is MNHEY and CDR2 is SVGAGI. The CDR3 is 17 residues long. Trimming shortened V by 0 bases and J by 1 base, and 14 bases separated the two germline ends. CDR3 region: CASSYSSIFAGTDTQYF. CDR3 DNA: TGTGCCAGCAGTTACTCGTCCATCTTCGCCGGCACAGATACGCAGTATTTT.

The sample holds many counts of this clonotype. The genes are TRBV19 and TRBJ1-6; D is perhaps TRBD1 (5 bases). Germline V CDR1 and CDR2: LNHDA, SQIVND (reference sequence). This CDR3 is 13 amino acids long. Between the trimmed V and J ends, which lost 5 bases and 15 bases, there was a span of 17 bases. The CDR3: CASSATGPQGLHF. CDR3 nucleotide sequence: TGTGCCAGTAGTGCCACGGGACCTCAGGGCCTCCACTTT.

The sample holds many counts of this clonotype. J is TRBJ2-7 and V is TRBV10-3; 11 bases are a match to TRBD1. Germline V lookup: CDR1 ENHRY, CDR2 SYGVKD. V lost 10 bases and J lost 2; bases outside the gene matches: 4. This CDR3 is built from 13 residues. CDR3 in DNA: TGTGCCAGACCGGGACAGGGGGCCTACGAGCAGTACTTC. This gives the protein CARPGQGAYEQYF.

This sequence joins TRBV15 and TRBJ2-7; D is uncertain. The CDR3 loop spans 12 amino acids. CDR1 is LNHNV and CDR2 is YYDKDF in the germline V gene (reference sequence). Trimming removed 5 bases at V and 2 bases at J, with 7 bases between. CDR3 in DNA: TGTGCCACCAGCTCTGGGGCCTACGAGCAGTACTTC. The encoded protein is CATSSGAYEQYF.

In its sample, this clonotype was seen a few times. The chain combines TRBV2 with TRBJ1-5, with a weak D call TRBD1 (5 bases). V lost 5 bases, J lost 1 base, and 6 bases lay in between. The CDR3 runs 13 residues. CDR1 and CDR2 (germline): SNHLY, FYNNEI. CDR3 coding DNA: TGTGCCAGCAGTCGGGACAGCAATCAGCCCCAGCATTTT. This sequence encodes CASSRDSNQPQHF.

As concerns this clonotype: At one end the junction does not follow the germline gene, possibly because of a read error. The gene calls are TRBV7-7 and TRBJ2-7; tentative D call: TRBD1 (6 bases). Germline CDR1 SSHAT, CDR2 FNYEAQ (reference sequence). The CDR3 spans 15 residues. In nucleotides, the CDR3 is TGTGCCGGCAGCTGCTCCGGGACATTCTCCTACGAGCAGTACTTC. This codes for CAGSCSGTFSYEQYF. Based on the CDR3 plus reference TRBV7-7 and TRBJ2-7, the full variable domain is GAGVSQSPRYKVTKRGQDVTLRCDPISSHATLYWYQQALGQGPEFLTYFNYEAQPDKSGLPSDRFSAERPEGSISTLTIQRTEQRDSAMYRCAGSCSGTFSYEQYFGPGTRLTVT.

In this sample, this clonotype turned up many times. The rearrangement links TRBV5-1 to TRBJ2-3; D ambiguous. The CDR3 has 14 residues. Looked up from germline, CDR1 is SGHRS and CDR2 is YFSETQ. Trimming pared 1 base from V and 5 bases from J, leaving 11 bases between. The CDR3 spells CASSLQQAGDTQYF. Here the CDR3 DNA reads TGCGCCAGCAGCTTGCAGCAGGCAGGAGATACGCAGTATTTT. Using reference TRBV5-1 and TRBJ2-3 for the parts outside the CDR3, the full variable domain is KAGVTQTPRYLIKTRGQQVTLSCSPISGHRSVSWYQQTPGQGLQFLFEYFSETQRNKGNFPGRFSGRQFSNSRSEMNVSTLELGDSALYLCASSLQQAGDTQYFGPGTRLTVL.

This clonotype was picked up a small number of times. V gene TRBV20-1 combines with J gene TRBJ1-6, with D maybe TRBD1 (5 bases). Trimming took off 6 bases at V and 4 bases at J, with 10 bases between the two ends. The germline gives CDR1 DFQATT, CDR2 SNEGSKA (reference sequence). This CDR3 is 13 amino acids long. The CDR3 nucleotides read TGCAGTGCCTGGGACCAGTATAATTCACCCCTCCACTTT. It translates to CSAWDQYNSPLHF.

To note about this clonotype: A much larger clone sits a single nucleotide away, making a read error possible. The chain carries TRBV6-5 and TRBJ1-5; TRBD1 matches at 7 bases. Germline lookup yields CDR1 MNHEY and CDR2 SVGAGI. The CDR3 runs to 16 residues. The CDR3 DNA is TGTGCCAGCAGTCACGACAGGGCAGTTAGCAATCAGTCCCAGCATTTT. It encodes CASSHDRAVSNQSQHF.

This clonotype was counted many times. The chain recombines TRBV7-6 with TRBJ1-2, with a tentative D call TRBD1 (5 bases). The CDR3 contains 16 residues. Germline CDR1 reads SGHVS; CDR2 reads FNYEAQ. The ends were cut back, 5 bases at V and 8 bases at J, with 24 bases in the middle. The DNA for the CDR3 is TGTGCCAGCAGCAAATTCGACGGGGGAGACCCGCAGGGCTACACCTTC. Translated, it gives CASSKFDGGDPQGYTF.

The V call is TRBV6-4, the J call TRBJ1-2, with D unresolved. The CDR3 covers 15 residues. Germline CDR1 reads MRHNA; CDR2 reads SNTAGT. V lost 2 bases and J 1 base, leaving 11 bases between the germline ends. This chain's CDR3 is CASSDAAGINYGYTF. The CDR3 nucleotides read TGTGCCAGCAGTGACGCGGCAGGAATTAACTATGGCTACACCTTC.

This clonotype was detected only once. The conserved closing phenylalanine or tryptophan is absent in this CDR3, likely reflecting a read error. Because the CDR3's place on the DNA is in doubt, the DNA is left out and the CDR3 is given as listed by TCRdb. This chain joins TRBV25-1 and TRBJ1-2. CDR1 is MGHDK, CDR2 SYGVNS, per germline. The CDR3 has 12 residues if both end residues are counted. CDR3 region: CASKDGNYGYAY.